This T cell receptor (beta chain) is drawn from a study of T cells in Graves' hyperthyroidism and ophthalmopathy. Overall study context: Before any treatment, at initial diagnosis, peripheral blood was collected.

General study findings and limits: Most clonotypes expanded in thyroid above 0.001 were likewise present in blood.

The authors took PBMCs from 8 to 10 ml fresh peripheral blood. The CDR3 is 12 amino acids. Looked up from germline, CDR1 is SQVTM and CDR2 is ANQGSEA. The source material, RNA transcripts, was used to amplify TCR beta CDR3 regions. The TCR CDR3 first-round RT-PCR relied on the HTBI primer set. TCRdb re-called the multiplex PCR reads through MiXCR, storing one row per CDR3 protein. The table lists about 840,000 distinct CDR3 sequences, more than 30% of them singletons, with about 8.9% in the top ten. This clonotype was seen a handful of times. Its antigen is undetermined. The sequencing input was blood. J is TRBJ1-5 and V is TRBV29-1; D is unresolved. The J call is doubtful: the DNA matches TRBJ2-3 better. The source of this sequence is a man aged 18-30 years with Graves' hyperthyroidism. Written as DNA, the CDR3 is TGCAGCGTTGTGCACCTCACAGATACGCAGTATTTT. This sequence encodes CSVVHLTDTQYF.